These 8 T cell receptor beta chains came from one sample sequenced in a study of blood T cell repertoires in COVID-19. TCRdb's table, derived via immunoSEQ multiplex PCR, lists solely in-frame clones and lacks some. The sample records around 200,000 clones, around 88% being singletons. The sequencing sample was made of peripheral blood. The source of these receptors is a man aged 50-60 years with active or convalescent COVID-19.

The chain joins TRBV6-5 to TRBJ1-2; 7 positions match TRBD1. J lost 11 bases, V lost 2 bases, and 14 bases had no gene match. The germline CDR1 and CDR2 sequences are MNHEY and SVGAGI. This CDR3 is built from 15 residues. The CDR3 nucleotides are TGTGCCAGCAGTTACACGGGGGGGACAGTGATGGGGTACACCTTC. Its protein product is CASSYTGGTVMGYTF.

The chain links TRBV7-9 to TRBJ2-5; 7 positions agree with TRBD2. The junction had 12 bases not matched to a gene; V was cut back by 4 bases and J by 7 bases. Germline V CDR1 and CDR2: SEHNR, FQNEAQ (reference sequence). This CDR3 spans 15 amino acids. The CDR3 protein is CASSSQFLIAGTQYF. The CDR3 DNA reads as TGTGCCAGCAGCTCCCAATTTTTAATAGCGGGGACCCAGTACTTC.

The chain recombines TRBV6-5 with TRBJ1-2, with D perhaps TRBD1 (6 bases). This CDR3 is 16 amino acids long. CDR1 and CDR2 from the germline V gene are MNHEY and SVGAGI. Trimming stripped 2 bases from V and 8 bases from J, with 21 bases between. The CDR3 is CASSYTPGAPAQGYTF. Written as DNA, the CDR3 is TGTGCCAGCAGTTACACCCCAGGGGCCCCTGCCCAAGGCTACACCTTC.

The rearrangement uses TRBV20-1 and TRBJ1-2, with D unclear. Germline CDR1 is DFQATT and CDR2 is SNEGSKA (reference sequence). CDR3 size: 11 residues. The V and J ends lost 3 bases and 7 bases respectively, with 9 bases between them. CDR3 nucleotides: TGCAGTGCTAGTAAAATCGGTGGCTACACCTTC. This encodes CSASKIGGYTF.

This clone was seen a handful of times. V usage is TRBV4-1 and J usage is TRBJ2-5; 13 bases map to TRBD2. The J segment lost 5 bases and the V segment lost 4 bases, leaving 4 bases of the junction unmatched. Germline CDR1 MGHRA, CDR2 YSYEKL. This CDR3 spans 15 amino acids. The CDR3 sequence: CASSRTSGSGETQYF. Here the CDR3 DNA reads TGCGCCAGCAGCCGGACTAGCGGGAGTGGCGAGACCCAGTACTTC.

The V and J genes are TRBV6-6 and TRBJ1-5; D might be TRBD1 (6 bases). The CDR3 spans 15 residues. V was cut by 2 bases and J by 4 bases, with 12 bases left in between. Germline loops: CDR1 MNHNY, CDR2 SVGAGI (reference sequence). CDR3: CASSYLGHWNQPQHF. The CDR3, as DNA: TGTGCCAGCAGTTACCTGGGACACTGGAATCAGCCCCAGCATTTT.

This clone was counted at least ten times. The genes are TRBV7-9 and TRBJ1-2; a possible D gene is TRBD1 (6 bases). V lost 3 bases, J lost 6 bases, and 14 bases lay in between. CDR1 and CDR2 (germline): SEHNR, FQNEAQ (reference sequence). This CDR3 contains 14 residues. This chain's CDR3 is CASSFPQGGHGYTF. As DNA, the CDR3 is TGTGCCAGCAGCTTTCCACAGGGAGGGCATGGCTACACCTTC.

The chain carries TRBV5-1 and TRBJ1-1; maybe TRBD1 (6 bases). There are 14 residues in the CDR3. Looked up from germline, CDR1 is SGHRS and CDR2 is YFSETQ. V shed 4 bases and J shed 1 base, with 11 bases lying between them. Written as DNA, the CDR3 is TGCGCCAGCAGCCGGGGGGGCACGAACACTGAAGCTTTCTTT. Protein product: CASSRGGTNTEAFF.